This entry concerns a single TCR beta chain. Methods used by the authors: It was from reference gene primer amplification that nucleated cell counts were estimated. Some clones are missing from TCRdb's copy, which holds only in-frame ones; the method was immunoSEQ multiplex PCR. V and J calls plus clone size are reproduced from that table; the DNA served to infer D and trimming. The sample lists 210,000 or so clones; approximately 85% were seen once. Those enrolled in Seattle joined during active infection and were followed longitudinally afterward. This sample is part of a study of blood T cell repertoires in COVID-19. The overall study: Nucleic acid was either cDNA or gDNA, and it came from T cells, B-cell-depleted T cells, or PBMCs.

Germline loops: CDR1 LGHNA, CDR2 YSLEER. V was pared by 2 bases and J by 7 bases, with 21 bases between. The CDR3 is made up of 17 amino acids. V is TRBV4-3 and J is TRBJ2-1, with a weak D call TRBD1 (5 bases). Sequencing was performed on peripheral blood. The sequence came from a man aged 45-60 years with COVID-19, enrolled during active disease. The CDR3 DNA follows: TGCGCCAGCAGCCAACACATCAGGGCAGGAAATCGGAATGAGCAGTTCTTC. Its translation: CASSQHIRAGNRNEQFF.